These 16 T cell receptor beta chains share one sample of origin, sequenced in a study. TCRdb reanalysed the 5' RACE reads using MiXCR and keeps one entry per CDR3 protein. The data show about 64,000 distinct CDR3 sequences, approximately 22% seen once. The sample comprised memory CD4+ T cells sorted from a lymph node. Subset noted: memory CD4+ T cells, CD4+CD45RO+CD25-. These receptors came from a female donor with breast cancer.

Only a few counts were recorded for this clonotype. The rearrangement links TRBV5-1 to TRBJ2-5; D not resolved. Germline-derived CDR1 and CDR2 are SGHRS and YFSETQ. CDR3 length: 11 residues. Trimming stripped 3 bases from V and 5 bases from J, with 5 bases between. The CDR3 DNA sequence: TGCGCCAGCAGCTATCTTGAGACCCAGTACTTC. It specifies CASSYLETQYF.

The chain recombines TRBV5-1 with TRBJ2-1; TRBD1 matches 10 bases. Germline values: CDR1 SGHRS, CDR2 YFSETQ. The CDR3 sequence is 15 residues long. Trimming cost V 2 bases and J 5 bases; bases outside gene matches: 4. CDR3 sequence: CASSFTGTGDNEQFF. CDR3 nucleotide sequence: TGCGCCAGCAGCTTCACCGGGACAGGGGACAATGAGCAGTTCTTC.

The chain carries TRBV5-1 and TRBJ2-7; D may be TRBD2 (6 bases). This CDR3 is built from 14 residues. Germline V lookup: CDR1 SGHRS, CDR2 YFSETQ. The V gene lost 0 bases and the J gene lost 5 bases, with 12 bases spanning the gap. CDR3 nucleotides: TGCGCCAGCAGCTTGGATCGGGGGTCCCACGAGCAGTACTTC. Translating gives CASSLDRGSHEQYF.

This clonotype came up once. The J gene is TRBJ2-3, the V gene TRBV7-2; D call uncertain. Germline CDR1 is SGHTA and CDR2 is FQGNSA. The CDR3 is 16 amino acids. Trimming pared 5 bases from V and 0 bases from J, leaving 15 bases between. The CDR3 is CASSPREVTSTDTQYF. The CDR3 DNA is TGTGCCAGCAGCCCGAGAGAGGTTACTAGCACAGATACGCAGTATTTT. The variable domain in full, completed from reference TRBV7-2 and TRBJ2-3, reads GAGVSQSPSNKVTEKGKDVELRCDPISGHTALYWYRQSLGQGLEFLIYFQGNSAPDKSGLPSDRFSAERTGGSVSTLTIQRTQQEDSAVYLCASSPREVTSTDTQYFGPGTRLTVL.

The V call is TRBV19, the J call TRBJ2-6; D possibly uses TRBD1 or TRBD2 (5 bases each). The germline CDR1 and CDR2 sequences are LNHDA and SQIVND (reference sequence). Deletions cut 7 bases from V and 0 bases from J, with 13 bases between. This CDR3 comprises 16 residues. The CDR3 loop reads CASKLGRLSGANVLTF. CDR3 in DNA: TGTGCCAGTAAATTGGGACGCCTCTCTGGGGCCAACGTCCTGACTTTC. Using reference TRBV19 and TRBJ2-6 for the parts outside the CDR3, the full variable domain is DGGITQSPKYLFRKEGQNVTLSCEQNLNHDAMYWYRQDPGQGLRLIYYSQIVNDFQKGDIAEGYSVSREKKESFPLTVTSAQKNPTAFYLCASKLGRLSGANVLTFGAGSRLTVL.

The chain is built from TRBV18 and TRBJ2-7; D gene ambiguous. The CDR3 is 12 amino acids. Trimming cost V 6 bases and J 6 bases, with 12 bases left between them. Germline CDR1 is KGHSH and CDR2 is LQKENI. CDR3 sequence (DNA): TGTGCCAGCTCGACCGAGGCCGGCGAGCAGTACTTC. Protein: CASSTEAGEQYF.

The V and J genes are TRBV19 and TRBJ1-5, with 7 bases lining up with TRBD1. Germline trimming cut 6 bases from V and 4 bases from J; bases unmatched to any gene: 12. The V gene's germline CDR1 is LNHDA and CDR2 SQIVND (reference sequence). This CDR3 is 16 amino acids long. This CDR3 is CASSPRTGTSNQPQHF. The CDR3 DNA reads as TGTGCCAGTAGCCCCCGGACAGGAACGTCAAATCAGCCCCAGCATTTT.

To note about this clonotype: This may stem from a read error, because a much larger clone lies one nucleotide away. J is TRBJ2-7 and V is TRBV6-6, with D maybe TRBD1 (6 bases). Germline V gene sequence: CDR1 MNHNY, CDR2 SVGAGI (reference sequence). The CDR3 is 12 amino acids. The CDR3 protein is CAGSSTGREQYF. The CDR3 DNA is TGTGCCGGCAGTTCCACAGGGAGAGAGCAGTACTTC.

CDR3 sequence reads: CASSVGGADTQYF. The CDR3 coding sequence is TGTGCCAGCAGTGTCGGAGGGGCAGATACGCAGTATTTT. The chain has TRBV2 and TRBJ2-3; D may be TRBD2 (6 bases). The V and J ends lost 4 bases and 4 bases respectively, with 9 bases between them. Germline loops: CDR1 SNHLY, CDR2 FYNNEI. The CDR3 is 13 amino acids.

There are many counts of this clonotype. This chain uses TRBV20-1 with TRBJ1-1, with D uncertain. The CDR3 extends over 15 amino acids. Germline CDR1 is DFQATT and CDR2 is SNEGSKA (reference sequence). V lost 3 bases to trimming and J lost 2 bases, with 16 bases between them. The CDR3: CSARDPYKANTEAFF. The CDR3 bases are TGCAGTGCTAGGGATCCGTATAAAGCTAACACTGAAGCTTTCTTT.

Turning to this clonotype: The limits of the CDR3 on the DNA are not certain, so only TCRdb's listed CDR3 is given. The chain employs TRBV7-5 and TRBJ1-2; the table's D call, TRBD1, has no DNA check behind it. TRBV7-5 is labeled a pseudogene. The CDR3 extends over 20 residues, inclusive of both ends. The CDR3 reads CISVSEAGLPGTDRGGGYTF.

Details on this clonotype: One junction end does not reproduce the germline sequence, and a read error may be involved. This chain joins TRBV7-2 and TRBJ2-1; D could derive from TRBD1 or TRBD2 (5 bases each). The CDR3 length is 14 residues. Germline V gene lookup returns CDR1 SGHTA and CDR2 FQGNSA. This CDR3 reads CASSLGGVNNERFF. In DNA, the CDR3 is TGTGCCAGCAGCTTAGGAGGGGTCAACAATGAGCGGTTCTTC.

The CDR3 DNA reads TGCGCCAGCAGCTCGTCCTTTCCAGGGGGAACTGAAGCTTTCTTT. The encoded protein is CASSSSFPGGTEAFF. The chain is built from TRBV5-1 and TRBJ1-1, with 7 nucleotides matching TRBD1. V lost 3 bases, J lost 5 bases, and 10 bases stayed unmatched. There are 15 residues in the CDR3. The germline gives CDR1 SGHRS, CDR2 YFSETQ.

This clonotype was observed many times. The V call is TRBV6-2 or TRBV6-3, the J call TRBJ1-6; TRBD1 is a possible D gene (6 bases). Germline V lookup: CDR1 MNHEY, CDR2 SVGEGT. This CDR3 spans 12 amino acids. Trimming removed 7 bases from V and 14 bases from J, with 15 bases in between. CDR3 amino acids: CASTTPGQSLHF. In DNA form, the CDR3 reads TGTGCCAGCACCACCCCAGGACAGTCCCTCCACTTT.

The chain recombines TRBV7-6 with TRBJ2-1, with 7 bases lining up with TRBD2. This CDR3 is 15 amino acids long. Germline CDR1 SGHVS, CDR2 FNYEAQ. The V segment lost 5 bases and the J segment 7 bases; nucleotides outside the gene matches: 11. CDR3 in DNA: TGTGCCAGCAGCGACCGACCCGGGGGGAATAATGAGCAGTTCTTC. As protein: CASSDRPGGNNEQFF.

DNA for the CDR3: TGTGCCAGCAGTGAAGCCACTAGCTCACATACGCAGTATTTT. Its translation: CASSEATSSHTQYF. This chain links TRBV6-1 with TRBJ2-3; a possible D gene is TRBD2 (6 bases). Trimming removed 0 bases from V and 7 bases from J, with 11 bases in between. This CDR3 region has 14 residues. The germline V gene encodes CDR1 MNHNS and CDR2 SASEGT.